A selection of T cell receptor beta chains follows, all from one sample in a study of neurological immune-mediated disorders. Via MiXCR, TCRdb re-called the 5' RACE reads, giving one row per CDR3 protein. The table lists tens of thousands of distinct CDR3 sequences, roughly 15% of them singletons. The source material was PBMCs. The receptors derive from a female donor with HTLV-1-associated myelopathy (HAM/TSP). Both conserved end residues are part of each CDR3. A D gene is named only where the DNA matches it firmly. Expanded clones get a size class; other rows say once, few or many, or leave the size out.

D gene | clone size | J gene | V gene | CDR3 DNA | CDR3 protein
. | . | TRBJ2-6 | TRBV5-1 | TGCGCCAGCATCCCCCCCGGGGGCTCTGGGGCCAACGTCCTGACTTTC | CASIPPGGSGANVLTF
TRBD2 | many | TRBJ2-5 | TRBV7-8 | TGTGCCAGCAGCCCTAGGAGGCCTGCGACTAGCGGACAAGAGACCCAGTACTTC | CASSPRRPATSGQETQYF
. | few | TRBJ2-1 | TRBV29-1 | TGCAGCGTTCGTGGGAGAAGGCAAACCGACAATGAGCAGTTCTTC | CSVRGRRQTDNEQFF
TRBD2 | many | TRBJ2-7 | TRBV12-3/TRBV12-4 | TGTGCCAGCAGTTTTAGCGGGGGGGCCGGTAGCTACGAGCAGTACTTC | CASSFSGGAGSYEQYF
. | many | TRBJ1-1 | TRBV7-2 | TGTGCCAGCAGCTTGCAGCAGAACACTGAAGCTTTCTTT | CASSLQQNTEAFF
. | many | TRBJ2-7 | TRBV28 | TGTGCCAGCGCCGCCCAGAAACCCTACGAGCAGTACTTC | CASAAQKPYEQYF
TRBD2 | many | TRBJ2-3 | TRBV28 | TGTGCCAGCAGTTCTCCCGGAGTAGCGGGGTTTCGAGATACGCAGTATTTT | CASSSPGVAGFRDTQYF
. | many | TRBJ2-7 | TRBV7-8 | TGTGCCAGCAGCTTAGTTCCGGGACGGGCCTACGAGCAGTACTTC | CASSLVPGRAYEQYF
. | few | TRBJ2-7 | TRBV27 | TGTGCCAGCAGCCTTCGCCGGAAGGAGGAGCAGTACTTC | CASSLRRKEEQYF
. | many | TRBJ2-1 | TRBV5-6 | TGTGCCAGCAGCGATCCAGGGGTTTCCTACAATGAGCAGTTCTTC | CASSDPGVSYNEQFF
TRBD2 | many | TRBJ2-1 | TRBV20-1 | TGCAGCCCCTGGAGGGGACTAGCTGGCAATGAGCAGTTCTTC | CSPWRGLAGNEQFF
. | many | TRBJ2-1 | TRBV7-9 | TGTGCCAGCAGCTTGGCTAGCAATGAGCAGTTCTTC | CASSLASNEQFF
. | many | TRBJ1-5 | TRBV18 | TGTGCCAGCTCACCACGGGGGGATCAGCCCCAGCATTTT | CASSPRGDQPQHF
. | . | TRBJ2-1 | TRBV20-1 | TGCAGTGCTAGAGGTCTAGCGCAATACAGCTCCTACAATGAGCAGTTCTTC | CSARGLAQYSSYNEQFF
TRBD1 | . | TRBJ2-7 | TRBV11-2 | TGTGCCAGCAGCGCCGGGACAGGGGCGGTCGAGCAGTACTTC | CASSAGTGAVEQYF
. | many | TRBJ2-2 | TRBV20-1 | TGCAGTGCTCCCCTAGGAGGGGGGATCGCCGGGGAGCTGTTTTTT | CSAPLGGGIAGELFF
. | . | TRBJ2-5 | TRBV29-1 | TGCAGCGTTGACCAGGGGACTGTACAAGAGACACAGTACTTC | CSVDQGTVQETQYF
. | many | TRBJ2-3 | TRBV20-1 | TGCAGTGCTAGTGGAAGAGATACGCAGTATTTT | CSASGRDTQYF
. | many | TRBJ2-7 | TRBV11-3 | TGTGCCAGCAGCCTAGGACACGAGCAGTACTTC | CASSLGHEQYF
. | few | TRBJ2-7 | TRBV29-1 | TGCAGCGTCGTACAGGGTTCCTACGAGCAGTACTTC | CSVVQGSYEQYF
TRBD1 | many | TRBJ1-4 | TRBV5-1 | TGCGCCAGCAGCACAAATACAGGGGAGGGAAATGAAAAACTGTTTTTT | CASSTNTGEGNEKLFF
. | many | TRBJ2-7 | TRBV5-1 | TGCGCCAGCAGCTTGGATAAAGGGGGCTACGAGCAGTACTTC | CASSLDKGGYEQYF
. | . | TRBJ2-3 | TRBV12-3/TRBV12-4 | TGTGCCAGCAGTTTAACTATCGGGATTAGCACAGATACGCAGTATTTT | CASSLTIGISTDTQYF
. | many | TRBJ2-2 | TRBV5-1 | TGCGCCAGCAGCTTCCAGGCCGCGAACACCGGGGAGCTGTTTTTT | CASSFQAANTGELFF
. | many | TRBJ2-3 | TRBV20-1 | TGCAGTGCTAGTCGTAGCACAGATACGCAGTATTTT | CSASRSTDTQYF
. | . | TRBJ2-5 | TRBV7-2 | TGTGCCAGCAGCTTTCAGCTGGGCGGGGAGACCCAGTACTTC | CASSFQLGGETQYF
. | many | TRBJ1-1 | TRBV5-6 | TGTGCCAGCAGCCGTCCGTCGGGTAACACTGAAGCTTTCTTT | CASSRPSGNTEAFF
. | once | TRBJ2-7 | TRBV30 | TGTGCCTGGAGTCCGAACGCCGCAGTGCTCTACGAGCAGTACTTC | CAWSPNAAVLYEQYF
. | . | TRBJ1-4 | TRBV6-6 | TGTGCCAGCAGTAGAACTACAACTAATGAAAAACTGTTTTTT | CASSRTTTNEKLFF
. | many | TRBJ2-1 | TRBV12-3/TRBV12-4 | TGTGCCAGCAGCCCGGTCCTTCGTGAAGTCAATGAGCAGTTCTTC | CASSPVLREVNEQFF
TRBD1 | many | TRBJ2-7 | TRBV10-3 | TGTGCCATCAGGGGGTCCGGGACAGGGTTTAACGAGCAGTACTTC | CAIRGSGTGFNEQYF
. | . | TRBJ2-3 | TRBV7-9 | TGTGCCAGCACCACCCCTGCTGGACGGAGCACAGATACGCAGTATTTT | CASTTPAGRSTDTQYF
TRBD2 | many | TRBJ2-2 | TRBV20-1 | TGCAGTGCTAGAGATCAGCGGGGTACCCCCACCGGGGAGCTGTTTTTT | CSARDQRGTPTGELFF
. | few | TRBJ1-2 | TRBV20-1 | TGCAGTGCATACAGCGTCAACTATGGCTACACCTTC | CSAYSVNYGYTF
TRBD1 | . | TRBJ1-1 | TRBV5-6 | TGTGCCAGCAGCTTCGGGACAGGATTGAACACTGAAGCTTTCTTT | CASSFGTGLNTEAFF
. | many | TRBJ1-5 | TRBV28 | TGTGCCGCGAGGGACCCCTCCTATCAGCCCCAGCATTTT | CAARDPSYQPQHF
TRBD1 | many | TRBJ2-7 | TRBV5-1 | TGCGCCAGCAGCCCCCCGGGACAGGGGGTTCGGGAGCAGTACTTC | CASSPPGQGVREQYF
TRBD2 | few | TRBJ2-5 | TRBV20-1 | TGCAGTGCTAGAGACCGGACTAGCGGCCAAGAGACCCAGTACTTC | CSARDRTSGQETQYF
. | many | TRBJ2-2 | TRBV5-1 | TGCGCCAGCAGCATGGGGGGGAACACCGGGGAGCTGTTTTTT | CASSMGGNTGELFF
. | . | TRBJ1-1 | TRBV12-3/TRBV12-4 | TGTGCCAGCAGTTTGAGAACAGGGAGCGAAGCTTTCTTT | CASSLRTGSEAFF
TRBD2 | many | TRBJ2-1 | TRBV12-3/TRBV12-4 | TGTGCCAGCAGTTTTCGGACTAGCGGGGCCAATGAGCAGTTCTTC | CASSFRTSGANEQFF
. | many | TRBJ1-2 | TRBV5-5 | TGTGCCAGCAGCTTTTCACCGGACTATGGCTACACCTTC | CASSFSPDYGYTF
. | many | TRBJ1-2 | TRBV12-3/TRBV12-4 | TGTGCCAGCAGTTTTGGACAGTACTATGGCTACACCTTC | CASSFGQYYGYTF
. | many | TRBJ1-1 | TRBV6-1 | TGTGCCAGCAGTGAAGTTCGTCTGGGGAACACTGAAGCTTTCTTT | CASSEVRLGNTEAFF
TRBD1 | many | TRBJ2-2 | TRBV29-1 | TGCAGCGGATCCGGGACAGGCAACACCGGGGAGCTGTTTTTT | CSGSGTGNTGELFF